Sequencing of this T cell receptor (beta chain) was carried out in a study of blood T cell repertoires in COVID-19 (dated by TCRdb to the early 2020s). Broadly, across the study: Samples from collaborators originated in the United States, Italy and Spain and spanned both the acute and convalescent phases of COVID-19. Subjects who had been exposed to COVID-19, were actively infected with it, or had recovered from it provided the deeply sampled blood TCRbeta repertoires that made up the dataset. The repertoires were released in a freely available public database meant as a resource for research on the immune response to SARS-CoV-2. Where HLA class I and class II types were available, the types were taken from metadata supplied by the sample provider, not from assay-based typing. Nearly every sample came with metadata listing a de-identified subject ID, COVID-19 status, age in years and sex. The material from the prospective study consisted of cDNA or gDNA derived from T cells, B-cell-depleted T cells, or PBMCs. The samples were drawn from two sources: the first 160 participants of the ongoing ImmuneRACE study, and 1,254 subjects contributed by 6 global collaborators. The study at large found these results: Clinical and demographic metadata were provided uncurated, with the amount varying by source and participant.

TCRbeta CDR3 regions were amplified from genomic DNA using the immunoSEQ Assay, a bias-controlled multiplex PCR. Per the authors' processing: The number of nucleated cells in each sample was estimated by amplification of reference gene primers within the assay. Sequence reads were collapsed and filtered to measure the absolute abundance of every unique TCRbeta CDR3 rearrangement. For each sample, productive Simpson clonality was calculated as the square root of Simpson's diversity index across productive rearrangements. Drawn from immuneACCESS, this table holds only the in-frame rearrangements with V and J called that TCRdb kept. Clones are partly lost; checked studies trace under half to an unresolved V gene and leave the rest unexplained. V and J calls and clone size are copied from that table; D and trimming were computed from the DNA. The sample yields about 45,000 clones; approximately 91% were counted once. The ten largest clonotypes hold 5% to 6% of the sample.

Each collaborating institution followed its own protocols to collect whole blood in K2EDTA tubes. Collaborator samples were shipped for TCRbeta analysis as frozen whole blood, isolated PBMCs, or DNA extracted from either sample type. As for this clone: This receptor's antigen is unknown. Base qualities are not provided; no much larger clone lies one nucleotide away.

Relative to germline, V is missing 1 base and J is missing 0 bases, with 2 bases of the junction outside any gene match. The CDR3 holds 15 amino acids from the cysteine to the phenylalanine. The entry retains the CDR3 DNA only, 45 bases that are in frame from base 1. Sequences SEHNR (CDR1) and FQNEAQ (CDR2) are obtained from the germline V gene (reference sequence). This clonotype was obtained from a human donor in a cohort sampled during active COVID-19. The sequenced material came from peripheral blood. This chain joins TRBV7-9 to TRBJ2-5, with 7 bases aligning to TRBD1. The DNA sequence is as follows: TGTGCCAGCAGCTTAGGGACAGGTAACCAAGAGACCCAGTACTTC. Translated, it reads CASSLGTGNQETQYF.